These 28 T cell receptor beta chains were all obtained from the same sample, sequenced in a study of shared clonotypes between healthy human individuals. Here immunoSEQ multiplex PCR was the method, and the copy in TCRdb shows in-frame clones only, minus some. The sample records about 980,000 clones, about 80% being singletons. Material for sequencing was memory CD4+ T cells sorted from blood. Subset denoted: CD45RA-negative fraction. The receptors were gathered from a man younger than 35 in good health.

The CDR3 here is CASSGNYEQYF. For the CDR3, the DNA is TGCGCCAGCAGTGGGAACTACGAGCAGTACTTC. The chain couples TRBV10-2 to TRBJ2-7; D is unclear. From germline, CDR1 is WSHSY and CDR2 SAAADI. V dropped 4 bases and J dropped 3 bases, with 4 bases sitting between them. This CDR3 is 11 amino acids long.

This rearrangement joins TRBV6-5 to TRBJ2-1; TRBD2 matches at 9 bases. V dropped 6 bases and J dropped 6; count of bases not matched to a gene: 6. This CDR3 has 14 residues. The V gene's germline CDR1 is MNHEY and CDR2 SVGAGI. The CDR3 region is CASRGTSFGNEQFF. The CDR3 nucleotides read TGTGCCAGCAGGGGGACTAGCTTCGGCAATGAGCAGTTCTTC.

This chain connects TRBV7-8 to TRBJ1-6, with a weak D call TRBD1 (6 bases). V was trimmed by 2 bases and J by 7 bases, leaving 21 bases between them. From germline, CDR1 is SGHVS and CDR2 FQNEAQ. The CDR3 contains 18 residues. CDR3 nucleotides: TGTGCCAGCAGCTTACCCCGCCTGGGACAACGAATAAATTCACCCCTCCACTTT. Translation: CASSLPRLGQRINSPLHF. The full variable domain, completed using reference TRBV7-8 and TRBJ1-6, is GAGVSQSPRYKVAKRGQDVALRCDPISGHVSLFWYQQALGQGPEFLTYFQNEAQLDKSGLPSDRFFAERPEGSVSTLKIQRTQQEDSAVYLCASSLPRLGQRINSPLHFGNGTRLTVT.

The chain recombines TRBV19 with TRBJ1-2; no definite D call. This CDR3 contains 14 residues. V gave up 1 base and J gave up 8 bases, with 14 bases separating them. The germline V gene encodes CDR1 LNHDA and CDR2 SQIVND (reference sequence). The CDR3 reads CASSIGPIMRGYTF. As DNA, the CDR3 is TGTGCCAGTAGTATAGGGCCGATTATGAGAGGCTACACCTTC.

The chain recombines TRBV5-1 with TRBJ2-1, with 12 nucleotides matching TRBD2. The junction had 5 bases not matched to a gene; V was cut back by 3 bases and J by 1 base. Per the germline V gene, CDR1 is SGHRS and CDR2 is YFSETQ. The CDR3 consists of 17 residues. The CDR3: CASSSSGGAESYNEQFF. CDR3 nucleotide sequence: TGCGCCAGCAGCTCTAGCGGGGGGGCCGAATCCTACAATGAGCAGTTCTTC.

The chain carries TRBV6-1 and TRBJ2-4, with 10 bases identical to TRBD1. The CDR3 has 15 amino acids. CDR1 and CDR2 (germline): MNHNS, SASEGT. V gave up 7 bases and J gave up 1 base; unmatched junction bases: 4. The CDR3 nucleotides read TGTGCCAGCACCCTGGGACAGGGGGCCAAAAACATTCAGTACTTC. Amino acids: CASTLGQGAKNIQYF.

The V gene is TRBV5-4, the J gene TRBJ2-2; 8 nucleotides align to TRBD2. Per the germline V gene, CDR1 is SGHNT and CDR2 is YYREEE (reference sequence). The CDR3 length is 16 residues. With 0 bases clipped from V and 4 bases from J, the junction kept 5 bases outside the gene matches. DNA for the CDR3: TGTGCCAGCAGCTTGGGTACTAGCGGACCCACCGGGGAGCTGTTTTTT. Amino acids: CASSLGTSGPTGELFF.

CDR3 residues: CASSKTYGLAGVNEQYF. The CDR3 DNA follows: TGTGCCAGCAGCAAAACCTATGGACTAGCGGGAGTTAACGAGCAGTACTTC. The chain links TRBV5-4 to TRBJ2-7; TRBD2 matches at 13 bases. The CDR3 loop spans 17 amino acids. With 4 bases clipped from V and 5 bases from J, the junction kept 12 bases outside the gene matches. The germline V gene encodes CDR1 SGHNT and CDR2 YYREEE (reference sequence).

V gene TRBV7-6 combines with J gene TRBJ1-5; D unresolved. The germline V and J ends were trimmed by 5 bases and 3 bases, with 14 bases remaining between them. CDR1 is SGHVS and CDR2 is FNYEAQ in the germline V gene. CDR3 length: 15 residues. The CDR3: CASSPEAGLNQPQHF. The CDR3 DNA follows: TGTGCCAGCAGCCCAGAGGCAGGCCTCAATCAGCCCCAGCATTTT.

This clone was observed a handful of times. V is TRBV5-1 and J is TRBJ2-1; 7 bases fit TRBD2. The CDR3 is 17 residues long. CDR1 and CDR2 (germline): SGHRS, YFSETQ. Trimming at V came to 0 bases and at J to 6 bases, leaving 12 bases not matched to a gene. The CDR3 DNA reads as TGCGCCAGCAGCTTGGGTATCGGGGGGACTGCCATCAATGAGCAGTTCTTC. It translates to CASSLGIGGTAINEQFF. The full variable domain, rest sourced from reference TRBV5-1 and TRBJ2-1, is KAGVTQTPRYLIKTRGQQVTLSCSPISGHRSVSWYQQTPGQGLQFLFEYFSETQRNKGNFPGRFSGRQFSNSRSEMNVSTLELGDSALYLCASSLGIGGTAINEQFFGPGTRLTVL.

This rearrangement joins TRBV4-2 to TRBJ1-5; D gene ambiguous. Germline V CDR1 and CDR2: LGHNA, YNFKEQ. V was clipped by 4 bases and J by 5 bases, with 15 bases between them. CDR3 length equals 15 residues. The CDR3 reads CASSLEVSGDQPQHF. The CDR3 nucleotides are TGTGCCAGCAGCCTTGAGGTCAGCGGGGATCAGCCCCAGCATTTT.

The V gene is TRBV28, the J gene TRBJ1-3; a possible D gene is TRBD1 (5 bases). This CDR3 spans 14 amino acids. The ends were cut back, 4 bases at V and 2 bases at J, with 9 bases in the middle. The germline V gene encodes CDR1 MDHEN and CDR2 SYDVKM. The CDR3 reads CASSWGTPGNTIYF. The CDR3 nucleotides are TGTGCCAGCAGTTGGGGGACGCCTGGAAACACCATATATTTT.

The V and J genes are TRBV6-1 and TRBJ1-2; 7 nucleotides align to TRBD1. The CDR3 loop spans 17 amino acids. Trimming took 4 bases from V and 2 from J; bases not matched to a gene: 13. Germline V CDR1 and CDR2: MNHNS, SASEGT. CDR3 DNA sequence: TGTGCCAGCAGTGCATCCCGGGACAGCGTTTTCAACTATGGCTACACCTTC. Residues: CASSASRDSVFNYGYTF.

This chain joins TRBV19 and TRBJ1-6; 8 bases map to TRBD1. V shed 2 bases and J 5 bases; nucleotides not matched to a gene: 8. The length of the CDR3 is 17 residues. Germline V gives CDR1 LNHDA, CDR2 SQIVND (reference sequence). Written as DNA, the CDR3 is TGTGCCAGTAGTATACCCCGGACAGGGAGGGATAATTCACCCCTCCACTTT. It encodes CASSIPRTGRDNSPLHF.

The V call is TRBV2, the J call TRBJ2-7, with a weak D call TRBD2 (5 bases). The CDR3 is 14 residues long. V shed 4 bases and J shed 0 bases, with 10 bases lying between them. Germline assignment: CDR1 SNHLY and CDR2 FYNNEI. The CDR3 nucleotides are TGTGCCAGCAGTGCTAGCAGCTACTCCTACGAGCAGTACTTC. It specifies CASSASSYSYEQYF.

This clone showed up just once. The CDR3 protein is CATVYKSSGANVLTF. The CDR3 bases are TGTGCCACCGTCTACAAAAGCTCTGGGGCCAACGTCCTGACTTTC. V usage is TRBV6-6 and J usage is TRBJ2-6; D is unclear. The V and J ends lost 10 bases and 0 bases respectively, with 13 bases between them. From germline, CDR1 is MNHNY and CDR2 SVGAGI (reference sequence). The CDR3 contains 15 residues.

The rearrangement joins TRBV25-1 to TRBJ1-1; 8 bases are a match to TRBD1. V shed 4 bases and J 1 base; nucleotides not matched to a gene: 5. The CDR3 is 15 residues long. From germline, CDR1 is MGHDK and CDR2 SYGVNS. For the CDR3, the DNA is TGTGCCAGCAGTGTGGACGGGACAGGGAACACTGAAGCTTTCTTT. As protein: CASSVDGTGNTEAFF.

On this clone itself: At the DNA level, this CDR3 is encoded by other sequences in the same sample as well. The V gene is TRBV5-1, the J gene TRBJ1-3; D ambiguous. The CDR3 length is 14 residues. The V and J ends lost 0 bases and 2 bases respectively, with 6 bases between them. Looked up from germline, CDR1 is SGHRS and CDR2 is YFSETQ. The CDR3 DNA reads TGCGCCAGCAGCTTGGGTACGCCTGGAAACACCATATATTTT. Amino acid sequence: CASSLGTPGNTIYF.

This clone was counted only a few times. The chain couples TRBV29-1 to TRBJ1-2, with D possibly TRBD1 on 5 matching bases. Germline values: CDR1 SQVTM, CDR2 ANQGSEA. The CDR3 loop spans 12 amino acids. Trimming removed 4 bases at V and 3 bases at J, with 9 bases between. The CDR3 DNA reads TGCAGCGTTGTGGGGACCCACTATGGCTACACCTTC. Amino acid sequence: CSVVGTHYGYTF.

CDR3 DNA sequence: TGCGCCAGCAGACAAACGCTCCGGGACAGCATGTACGAGCAGTACTTC. It encodes CASRQTLRDSMYEQYF. The rearrangement joins TRBV5-1 to TRBJ2-7; 7 nucleotides align to TRBD1. The CDR3 is 16 amino acids. CDR1 is SGHRS and CDR2 is YFSETQ in the germline V gene. The V segment lost 5 bases and the J segment 4 bases; nucleotides outside the gene matches: 15.

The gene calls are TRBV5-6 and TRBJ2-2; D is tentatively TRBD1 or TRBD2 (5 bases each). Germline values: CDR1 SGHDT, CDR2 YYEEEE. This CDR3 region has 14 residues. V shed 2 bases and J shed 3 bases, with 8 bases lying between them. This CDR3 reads CASSFGAHTGELFF. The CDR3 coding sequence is TGTGCCAGCAGCTTCGGGGCCCACACCGGGGAGCTGTTTTTT.

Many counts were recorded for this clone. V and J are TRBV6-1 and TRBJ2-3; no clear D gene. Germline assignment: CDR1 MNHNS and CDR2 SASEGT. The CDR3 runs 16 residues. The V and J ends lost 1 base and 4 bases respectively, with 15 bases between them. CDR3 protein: CASSEVVGSAADTQYF. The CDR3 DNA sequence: TGTGCCAGCAGTGAAGTAGTGGGGTCGGCCGCAGATACGCAGTATTTT.

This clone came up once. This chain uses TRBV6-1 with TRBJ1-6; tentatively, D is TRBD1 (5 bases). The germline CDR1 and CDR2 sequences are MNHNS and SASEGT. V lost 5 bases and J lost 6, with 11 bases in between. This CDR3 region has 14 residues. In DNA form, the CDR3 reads TGTGCCAGCAGTCTGGGGGGGGGTAATTCACCCCTCCACTTT. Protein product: CASSLGGGNSPLHF.

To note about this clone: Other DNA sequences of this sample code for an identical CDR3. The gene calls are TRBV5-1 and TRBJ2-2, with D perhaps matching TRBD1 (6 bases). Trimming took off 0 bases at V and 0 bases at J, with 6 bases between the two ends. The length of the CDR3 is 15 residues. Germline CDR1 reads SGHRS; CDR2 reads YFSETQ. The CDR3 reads CASSLGTANTGELFF. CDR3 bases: TGCGCCAGCAGCTTGGGGACAGCGAACACCGGGGAGCTGTTTTTT.

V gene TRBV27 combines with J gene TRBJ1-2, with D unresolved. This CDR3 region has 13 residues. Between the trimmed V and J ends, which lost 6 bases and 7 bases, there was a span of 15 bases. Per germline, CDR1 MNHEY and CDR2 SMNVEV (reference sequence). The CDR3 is CASRPGPAGGYTF. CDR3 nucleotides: TGTGCCAGCAGGCCCGGGCCGGCGGGTGGCTACACCTTC.

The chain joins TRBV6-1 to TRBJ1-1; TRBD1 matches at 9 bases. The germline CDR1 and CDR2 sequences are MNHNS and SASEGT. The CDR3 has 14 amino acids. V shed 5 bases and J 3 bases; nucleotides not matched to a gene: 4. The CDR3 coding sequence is TGTGCCAGCAGTCCGGGACAGGGATACACTGAAGCTTTCTTT. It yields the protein CASSPGQGYTEAFF.

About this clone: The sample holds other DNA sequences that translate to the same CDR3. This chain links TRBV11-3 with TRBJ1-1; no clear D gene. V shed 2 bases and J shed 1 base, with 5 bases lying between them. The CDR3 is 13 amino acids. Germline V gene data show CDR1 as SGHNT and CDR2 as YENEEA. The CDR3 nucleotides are TGTGCCAGCAGCTTAAATCAGAACACTGAAGCTTTCTTT. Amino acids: CASSLNQNTEAFF.

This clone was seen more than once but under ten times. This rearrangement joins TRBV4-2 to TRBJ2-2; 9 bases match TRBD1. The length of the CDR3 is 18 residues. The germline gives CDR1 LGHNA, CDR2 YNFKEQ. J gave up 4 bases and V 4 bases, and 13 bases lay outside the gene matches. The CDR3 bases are TGTGCCAGCAGCCCCCGGGCTGGACAGGGGATTGGCACCGGGGAGCTGTTTTTT. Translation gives CASSPRAGQGIGTGELFF.